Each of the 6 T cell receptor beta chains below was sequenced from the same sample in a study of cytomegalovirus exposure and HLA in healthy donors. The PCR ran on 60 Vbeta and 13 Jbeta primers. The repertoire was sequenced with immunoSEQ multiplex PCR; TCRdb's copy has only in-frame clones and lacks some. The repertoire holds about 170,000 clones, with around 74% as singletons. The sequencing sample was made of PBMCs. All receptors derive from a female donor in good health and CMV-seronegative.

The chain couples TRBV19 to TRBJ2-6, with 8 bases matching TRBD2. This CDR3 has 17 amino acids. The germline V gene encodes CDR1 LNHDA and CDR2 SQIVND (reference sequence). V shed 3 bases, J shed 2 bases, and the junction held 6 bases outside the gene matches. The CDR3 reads CASSISGIGPGANVLTF. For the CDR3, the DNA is TGTGCCAGTAGTATTAGCGGGATAGGCCCTGGGGCCAACGTCCTGACTTTC.

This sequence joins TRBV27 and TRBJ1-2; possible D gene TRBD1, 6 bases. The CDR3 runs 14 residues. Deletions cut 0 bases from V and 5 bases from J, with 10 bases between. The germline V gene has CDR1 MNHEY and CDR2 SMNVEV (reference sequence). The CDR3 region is CASSLSRGLYGYTF. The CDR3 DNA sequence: TGTGCCAGCAGTTTATCGCGGGGGCTGTATGGCTACACCTTC.

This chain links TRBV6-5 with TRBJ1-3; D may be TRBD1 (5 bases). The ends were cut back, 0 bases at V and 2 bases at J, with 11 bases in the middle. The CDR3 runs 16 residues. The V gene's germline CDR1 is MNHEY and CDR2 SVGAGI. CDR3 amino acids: CASSYSGGGTGNTIYF. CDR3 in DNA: TGTGCCAGCAGTTACTCTGGGGGAGGTACTGGAAACACCATATATTTT.

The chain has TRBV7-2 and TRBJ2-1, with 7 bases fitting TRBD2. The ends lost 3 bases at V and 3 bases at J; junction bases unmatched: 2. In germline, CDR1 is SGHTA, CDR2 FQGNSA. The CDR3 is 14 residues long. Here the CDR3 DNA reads TGTGCCAGCAGCTTTGGACTAGGCTACAATGAGCAGTTCTTC. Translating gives CASSFGLGYNEQFF. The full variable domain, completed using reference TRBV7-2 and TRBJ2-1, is GAGVSQSPSNKVTEKGKDVELRCDPISGHTALYWYRQSLGQGLEFLIYFQGNSAPDKSGLPSDRFSAERTGGSVSTLTIQRTQQEDSAVYLCASSFGLGYNEQFFGPGTRLTVL.

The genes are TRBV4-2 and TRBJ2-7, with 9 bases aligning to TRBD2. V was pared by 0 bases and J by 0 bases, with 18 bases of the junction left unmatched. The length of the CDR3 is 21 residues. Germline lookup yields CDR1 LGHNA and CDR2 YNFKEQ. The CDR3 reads CASSQEIKTSGATDPSYEQYF. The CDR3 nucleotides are TGTGCCAGCAGCCAAGAAATAAAGACTAGCGGCGCGACCGATCCCTCCTACGAGCAGTACTTC.

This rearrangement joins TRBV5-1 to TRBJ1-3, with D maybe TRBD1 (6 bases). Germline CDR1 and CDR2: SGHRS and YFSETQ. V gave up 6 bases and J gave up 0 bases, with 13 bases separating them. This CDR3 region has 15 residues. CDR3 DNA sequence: TGCGCCAGCAAGGGGGGGCAGAGCTCTGGAAACACCATATATTTT. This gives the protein CASKGGQSSGNTIYF.